These 7 T cell receptor beta chains came from one sample sequenced in a study of low-dose radiotherapy and immunotherapy resistance in tumors. Regarding time point: after trial treatment. Treatment noted: LDRT plus nivolumab, ipilimumab, low-dose cyclophosphamide and aspirin (RACIN trial). Priming of first-strand cDNA relied on TRAV- and TRBV-specific primers (covering alpha and beta chains). PCR amplification of the TCRs was performed with Phusion for 20 to 25 PCR cycles, and it relied on a constant-region primer together with a V-primer adapter. TCRdb reanalysed the reads using MiXCR and keeps one entry per CDR3 protein. In the table there are 30,000 to 40,000 distinct CDR3 sequences, roughly 20% of which are singletons. The source was PBMCs, collected after low-dose radiotherapy plus immunotherapy. The receptors here all came from a female donor with ovarian cancer.

The chain is built from TRBV6-1 and TRBJ2-1; D call uncertain. Germline CDR1 is MNHNS and CDR2 is SASEGT. The CDR3 is 14 residues long. The V gene lost 8 bases and the J gene lost 0 bases, with 11 bases spanning the gap. The CDR3 sequence is CASGRISSYNEQFF. The CDR3 nucleotides are TGTGCCAGCGGTCGGATTAGCTCCTACAATGAGCAGTTCTTC.

This clonotype was observed many times. This chain links TRBV6-2 or TRBV6-3 with TRBJ1-2; no clear D. The V end was cut by 8 bases, the J end by 5 bases, with 9 bases between. This CDR3 has 11 amino acids. Germline V gene lookup returns CDR1 MNHEY and CDR2 SVGEGT. The CDR3 nucleotides are TGTGCCAGCGCTTCCGGTTATGGCTACACCTTC. Its protein product is CASASGYGYTF.

On this clonotype itself: A far larger clone is one base from this, pointing to a likely read error. The chain couples TRBV12-3 or TRBV12-4 to TRBJ2-7; no clear D. There are 11 residues in the CDR3. Trimming took off 6 bases at V and 5 bases at J, with 8 bases between the two ends. CDR3 in amino acids: CASSQGHEQYF. As DNA, the CDR3 is TGTGCCAGCAGCCAAGGCCACGAGCAGTACTTC.

This clonotype appeared many times. The chain links TRBV21-1 to TRBJ2-5. TRBV21-1 is labeled a pseudogene. The CDR3 is made up of 11 amino acids. The CDR3, as DNA: TGTGCCAGCAGCATCTGGGTGGACCAGTACTTC. Its protein is CASSIWVDQYF.

This clonotype was counted many times. V is TRBV13 and J is TRBJ1-3; D might be TRBD1 (5 bases). The CDR3 has 15 amino acids. CDR1 and CDR2 (germline): PRHDT, FYEKMQ (reference sequence). Trimming cost V 0 bases and J 0 bases, with 6 bases left between them. The CDR3 region has the DNA TGTGCCAGCAGCTTAGGTCAGGGCTCTGGAAACACCATATATTTT. Residues: CASSLGQGSGNTIYF.

On this clonotype itself: It is likely a read error: a sequence one base away is far more abundant. The V gene is TRBV13, the J gene TRBJ2-1; 13 bases agree with TRBD2. CDR3 length equals 14 residues. Germline CDR1 PRHDT, CDR2 FYEKMQ (reference sequence). In nucleotides, the CDR3 is TGTGCCAGCAGGCGGACTAGCGGGGGAAATGTGCAGTTCTTC. Amino acids: CASRRTSGGNVQFF.

The rearrangement links TRBV30 to TRBJ2-6; perhaps D is TRBD1 or TRBD2 (5 bases each). CDR1 is GTSNPN and CDR2 is SVGIG in the germline V gene (reference sequence). The CDR3 extends over 14 amino acids. V gave up 3 bases and J gave up 11 bases, with 17 bases separating them. The CDR3 sequence: CAWRTGDRIDVLTF. The CDR3 coding sequence is TGTGCCTGGAGAACTGGGGACCGCATAGACGTCCTGACTTTC. Full variable domain (rest looked up from reference TRBV30 and TRBJ2-6): SQTIHQWPATLVQPVGSPLSLECTVEGTSNPNLYWYRQAAGRGLQLLFYSVGIGQISSEVPQNLSASRPQDRQFILSSKKLLLSDSGFYLCAWRTGDRIDVLTFGAGSRLTVL.